This is a list of T cell receptor beta chains from one sample in a study of T-cell reconstitution after alpha-beta-depleted transplantation in children. TCRdb itself ran the PCR reads through MiXCR, one entry per CDR3 protein. In the table there are 300,000 or so distinct CDR3 sequences, almost 10% of which are singletons. Specimen: PBMCs from the stem cell graft donor, collected from the stem cell graft. Receptors were obtained from a human donor who donated a stem cell graft to a child with SCID. Each CDR3 is given with its conserved first and last residue. The D gene is left open where the match is weak. Where a row states a size, it is once, few, many or the class of an expanded clone; other rows omit it.

clone_size j_call v_call d_call cdr3_aa cdr3_nt
few TRBJ2-2 TRBV2 TRBD1 CASSSDRLGGELFF TGTGCCAGCAGCTCGGACAGGCTTGGCGGGGAGCTGTTTTTT
- TRBJ2-3 TRBV10-3 - CAISETLGGTSTDTQYF TGTGCCATCAGTGAGACATTAGGGGGAACGAGCACAGATACGCAGTATTTT
- TRBJ2-7 TRBV19 - CASSILPASTYEQYF TGTGCCAGTAGTATCTTACCGGCTTCCACCTACGAGCAGTACTTC
- TRBJ2-4 TRBV12-3/TRBV12-4 TRBD1 CASSEGQMKNIQYF TGTGCCAGCAGTGAGGGACAGATGAAAAACATTCAGTACTTC
few TRBJ2-1 TRBV10-3 - CAIGNDEGGNEQFF TGTGCCATCGGGAACGACGAGGGCGGCAATGAGCAGTTCTTC
few TRBJ1-5 TRBV4-1 - CASSASQGRDQPQHF TGCGCCAGCAGCGCTTCCCAGGGCCGCGATCAGCCCCAGCATTTT
few TRBJ2-5 TRBV5-4 TRBD2 CASSLDLAGGPGETQYF TGTGCCAGCAGCTTGGATCTAGCGGGGGGGCCAGGAGAGACCCAGTACTTC
- TRBJ1-5 TRBV19 - CASSRQSANQPQHF TGTGCCAGTAGTAGACAGAGCGCTAATCAGCCCCAGCATTTT
many TRBJ2-5 TRBV12-3/TRBV12-4 TRBD2 CASSYRSGGLAETQYF TGTGCCAGCAGTTATAGAAGCGGGGGGTTAGCAGAGACCCAGTACTTC
few TRBJ1-1 TRBV29-1 - CSRLTGTENTEAFF TGCAGCAGACTAACCGGGACGGAGAACACTGAAGCTTTCTTT
few TRBJ2-1 TRBV20-1 - CSATPAGPSYNEQFF TGCAGTGCTACGCCCGCGGGGCCCTCCTACAATGAGCAGTTCTTC
- TRBJ1-1 TRBV12-3/TRBV12-4 TRBD1 CASSPPGQGGPNTEAFF TGTGCCAGCAGTCCCCCCGGCCAAGGGGGCCCGAACACTGAAGCTTTCTTT
many TRBJ2-1 TRBV6-2/TRBV6-3 TRBD2 CASSPQGLAGGEEQFF TGTGCCAGCAGTCCCCAGGGACTAGCGGGGGGAGAAGAGCAGTTCTTC
- TRBJ2-5 TRBV13 TRBD1 CASSLETGQEEETQYF TGTGCCAGCAGCTTAGAGACAGGGCAAGAGGAGGAGACCCAGTACTTC
few TRBJ1-1 TRBV6-1 TRBD1 CASRPSGGPTEAFF TGTGCCAGCAGACCTTCAGGGGGACCGACTGAAGCTTTCTTT
few TRBJ1-6 TRBV5-5 - CASSAHRDKNSPLHF TGTGCCAGCAGCGCCCACCGGGACAAAAATTCACCCCTCCACTTT